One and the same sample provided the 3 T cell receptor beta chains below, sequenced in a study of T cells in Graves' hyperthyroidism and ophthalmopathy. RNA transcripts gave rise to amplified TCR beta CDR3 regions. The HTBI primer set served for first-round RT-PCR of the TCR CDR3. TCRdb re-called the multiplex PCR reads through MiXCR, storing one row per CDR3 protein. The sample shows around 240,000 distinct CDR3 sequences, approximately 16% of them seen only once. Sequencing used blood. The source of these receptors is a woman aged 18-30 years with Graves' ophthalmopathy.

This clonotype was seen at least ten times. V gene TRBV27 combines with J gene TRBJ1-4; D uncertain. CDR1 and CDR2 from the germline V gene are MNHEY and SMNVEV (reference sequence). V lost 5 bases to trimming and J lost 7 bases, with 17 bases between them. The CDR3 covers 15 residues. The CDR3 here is CASSPTPSVGEKLFF. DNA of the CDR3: TGTGCCAGCAGTCCGACACCAAGCGTTGGTGAAAAACTGTTTTTT.

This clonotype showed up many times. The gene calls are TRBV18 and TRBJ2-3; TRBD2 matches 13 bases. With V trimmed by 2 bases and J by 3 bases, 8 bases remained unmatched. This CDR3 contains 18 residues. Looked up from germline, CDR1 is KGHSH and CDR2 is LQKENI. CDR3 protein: CASSPTIRTSGRTDTQYF. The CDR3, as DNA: TGTGCCAGCTCACCAACTATTAGGACTAGCGGGAGAACAGATACGCAGTATTTT.

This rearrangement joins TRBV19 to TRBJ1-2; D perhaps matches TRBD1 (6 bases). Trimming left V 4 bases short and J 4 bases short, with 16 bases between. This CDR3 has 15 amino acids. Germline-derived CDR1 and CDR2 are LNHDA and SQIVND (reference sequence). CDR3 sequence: CASSKLDRTSYGYTF. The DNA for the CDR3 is TGTGCCAGTAGTAAACTGGACAGAACGAGCTATGGCTACACCTTC.